The source of this T cell receptor beta chain is a study of neoadjuvant anti-PD-1 for oral cavity cancer listed by TCRdb under 2021. With regard to the full study: Before curative-intent surgical resection, most patients were given three to four biweekly doses of nivolumab at 3 mg/kg. For patients who did not progress, a fourth nivolumab dose was given around day 43, followed by definitive surgical resection on days 50-56. The parent correlative cohort included 11 to 13 patients, with an approximately 35% response rate. Patients with complete response, partial response or stable disease by RECIST 1.1 were defined as responders, whereas patients with progression were defined as non-responders. Results and caveats for the whole study, not just this receptor: Within PBMCs, T cell clonality (Gini index) was significantly higher in non-responders than responders after neoadjuvant nivolumab. Only a few patients per response group were included in the TCR analyses, and the authors called for validation in larger cohorts. A higher pretreatment blood Treg/Th17 ratio correlated with both higher pretreatment blood TCRbeta clonality and lower post-treatment tumor TCRbeta clonality.

The time point label corresponds to: before neoadjuvant nivolumab. Patients were newly diagnosed with stage II-IVA oral cavity squamous cell carcinoma and had received no prior systemic or radiation treatment. Everyone in the cohort had locally advanced, HPV-negative oral cavity squamous cell carcinoma. No culture maintenance or expansion was done, as the peripheral blood mononuclear cells went straight to analysis. The samples were obtained from a longitudinal correlative study of a single-arm phase II trial testing neoadjuvant nivolumab in oral cavity squamous cell carcinoma. Subject-matched pre- and post-treatment PBMCs and tumors from three responders and three non-responders were subjected to genomic DNA-based TCRbeta sequencing. Peripheral blood mononuclear cells were drawn once before nivolumab treatment and a second time after treatment, when surgery took place. Genomic DNA was isolated from PBMCs using the Maxwell RSC DNA from Cells kit.

PBMC libraries used mostly 480 ng of input genomic DNA for deep sequencing, with six replicates per sample. Following the manufacturer's instructions, the team built TCRbeta libraries using the immunoSEQ hsTCRbeta kit. The completed libraries were mixed into a single pool at 3 nM, then sequenced with an Illumina NovaSeq 6000 S4 flow cell. For the original study's pipeline: The immunoSEQ Analyzer handled quality control and preprocessing of the raw data. The analysis was restricted to productive rearrangements, with each unique CDR3 amino acid sequence defining a clonotype. Repertoire clonality was estimated as the Gini-Simpson index, which was computed with the R package tcR. Gini indices were compared with Student's t test, and associations with tumor size change were assessed by Pearson correlation. TCRdb stores this immuneACCESS table with in-frame sequences only. Part of the clones is absent; in the studies checked, under half of the shortfall reflects unresolved V genes, and no reason is known for the rest. D and trimming come from the DNA, and the V and J calls and clone size come from that table. This sample gives fewer than 15,000 clones in total; roughly 67% of them show up just once. 2% to 2.5% of the sample comes from the top ten.

The CDR3 contains 11 residues, cysteine and phenylalanine counted. CDR3 DNA is the only sequence kept; it has 33 bases, read in frame from the first base. From the germline V gene, CDR1 is MRHNA and CDR2 is SNTAGT. Trimming costs V 6 bases and J 12 bases, and their ends lie 14 bases apart. The table lists this clone with a count of one. Its cognate antigen has yet to be identified. Base qualities were left out, and no much larger clone turns up one base away. The source was PBMCs, collected before nivolumab (anti-PD-1) treatment. The chain is assembled from TRBV6-4 and TRBJ1-1; the best D guess is TRBD1, with 5 bases matching. The sequence was collected from a person aged 35-79 years with oral cavity squamous cell carcinoma. The CDR3 reads as follows: CASSQRGETFF. The bases are TGTGCCAGCAGCCAAAGGGGTGAGACTTTCTTT.